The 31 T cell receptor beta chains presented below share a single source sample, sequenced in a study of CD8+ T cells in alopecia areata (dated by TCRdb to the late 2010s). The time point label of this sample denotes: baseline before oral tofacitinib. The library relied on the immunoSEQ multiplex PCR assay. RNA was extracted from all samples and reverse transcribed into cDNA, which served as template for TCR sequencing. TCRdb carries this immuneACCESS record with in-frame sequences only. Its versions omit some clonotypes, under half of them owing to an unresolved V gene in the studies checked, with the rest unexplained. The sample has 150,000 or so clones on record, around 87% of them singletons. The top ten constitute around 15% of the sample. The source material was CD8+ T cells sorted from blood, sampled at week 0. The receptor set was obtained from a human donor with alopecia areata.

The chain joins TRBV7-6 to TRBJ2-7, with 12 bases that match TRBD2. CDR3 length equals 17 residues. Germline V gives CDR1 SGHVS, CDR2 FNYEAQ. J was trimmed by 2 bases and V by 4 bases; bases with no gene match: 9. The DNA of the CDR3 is TGTGCCAGCAGCTCCGGACTAGCGGGAAGTTCGACCTACGAGCAGTACTTC. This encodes CASSSGLAGSSTYEQYF. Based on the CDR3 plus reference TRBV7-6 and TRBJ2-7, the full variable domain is GAGVSQSPRYKVTKRGQDVALRCDPISGHVSLYWYRQALGQGPEFLTYFNYEAQQDKSGLPNDRFSAERPEGSISTLTIQRTEQRDSAMYRCASSSGLAGSSTYEQYFGPGTRLTVT.

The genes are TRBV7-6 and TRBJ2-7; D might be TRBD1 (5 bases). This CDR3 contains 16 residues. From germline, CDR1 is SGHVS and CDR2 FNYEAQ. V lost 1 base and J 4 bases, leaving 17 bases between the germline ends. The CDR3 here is CASSLGPQGRSYEQYF. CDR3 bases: TGTGCCAGCAGCTTAGGTCCCCAGGGTAGGTCTTACGAGCAGTACTTC.

The CDR3, as DNA: TGTGCCAGCAGTTTGACCGACAGGGTCCAAGAGACCCAGTACTTC. This gives the protein CASSLTDRVQETQYF. The J gene is TRBJ2-5, the V gene TRBV27; 7 bases match TRBD1. CDR3 length: 15 residues. The V gene's germline CDR1 is MNHEY and CDR2 SMNVEV (reference sequence). The J segment lost 1 base and the V segment lost 3 bases, leaving 5 bases of the junction unmatched.

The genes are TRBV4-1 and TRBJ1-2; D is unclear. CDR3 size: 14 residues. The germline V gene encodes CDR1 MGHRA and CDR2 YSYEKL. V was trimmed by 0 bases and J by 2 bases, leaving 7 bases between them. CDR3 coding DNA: TGCGCCAGCAGCCAAGATGGCAGCAACTATGGCTACACCTTC. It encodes CASSQDGSNYGYTF.

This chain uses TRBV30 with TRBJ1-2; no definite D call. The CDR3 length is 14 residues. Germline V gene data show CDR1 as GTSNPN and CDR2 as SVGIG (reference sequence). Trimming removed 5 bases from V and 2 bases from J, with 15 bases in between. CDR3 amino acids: CAWLGFSMNYGYTF. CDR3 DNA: TGTGCCTGGCTGGGCTTTTCTATGAACTATGGCTACACCTTC.

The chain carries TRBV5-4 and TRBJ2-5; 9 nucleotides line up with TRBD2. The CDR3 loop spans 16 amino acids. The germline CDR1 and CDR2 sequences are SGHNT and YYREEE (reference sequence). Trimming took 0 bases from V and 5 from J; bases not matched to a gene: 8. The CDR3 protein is CASSLDLAGPFETQYF. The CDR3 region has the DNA TGTGCCAGCAGCTTGGATCTAGCGGGACCTTTTGAGACCCAGTACTTC.

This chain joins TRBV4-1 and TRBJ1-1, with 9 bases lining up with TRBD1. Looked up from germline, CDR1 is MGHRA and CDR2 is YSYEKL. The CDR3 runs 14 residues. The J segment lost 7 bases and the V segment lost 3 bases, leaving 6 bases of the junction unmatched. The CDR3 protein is CASSQLQGAGEAFF. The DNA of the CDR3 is TGCGCCAGCAGCCAGCTACAGGGGGCAGGTGAAGCTTTCTTT.

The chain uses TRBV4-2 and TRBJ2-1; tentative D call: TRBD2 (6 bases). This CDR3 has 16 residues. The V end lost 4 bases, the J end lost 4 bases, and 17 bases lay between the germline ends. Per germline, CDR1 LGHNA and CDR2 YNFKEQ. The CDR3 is CASSRTDGTGYNEQFF. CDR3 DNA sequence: TGTGCCAGCAGCCGGACCGACGGGACTGGTTACAATGAGCAGTTCTTC.

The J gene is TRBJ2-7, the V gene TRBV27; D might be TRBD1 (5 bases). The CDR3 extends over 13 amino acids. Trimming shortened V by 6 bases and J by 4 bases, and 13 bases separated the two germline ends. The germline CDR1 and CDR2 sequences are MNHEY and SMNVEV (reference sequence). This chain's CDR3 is CASSYARGYEQYF. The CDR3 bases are TGTGCCAGCAGCTACGCAAGGGGTTACGAGCAGTACTTC.

The CDR3 nucleotides are TGTGCCAGCAGCTTAGATAGGACAGGGGACAATGAGCAGTTCTTC. Protein product: CASSLDRTGDNEQFF. The chain recombines TRBV7-9 with TRBJ2-1, with 9 bases lining up with TRBD1. Germline V gene data show CDR1 as SEHNR and CDR2 as FQNEAQ (reference sequence). The CDR3 has 15 amino acids. Trimming removed 1 base from V and 5 bases from J; junction bases left unmatched: 3.

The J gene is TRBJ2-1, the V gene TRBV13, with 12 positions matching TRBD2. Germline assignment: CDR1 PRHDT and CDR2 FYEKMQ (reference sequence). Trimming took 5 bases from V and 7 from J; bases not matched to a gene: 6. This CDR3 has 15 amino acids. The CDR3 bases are TGTGCCAGCAGCCCCTCTAGCGGGAGGGGGAATGAGCAGTTCTTC. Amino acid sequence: CASSPSSGRGNEQFF.

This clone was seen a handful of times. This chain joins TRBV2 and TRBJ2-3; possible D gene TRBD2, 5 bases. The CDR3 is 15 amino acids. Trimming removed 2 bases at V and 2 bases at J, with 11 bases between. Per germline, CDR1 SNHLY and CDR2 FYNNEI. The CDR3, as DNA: TGTGCCAGCAGTGAATGGACGGGATTCACAGATACGCAGTATTTT. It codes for CASSEWTGFTDTQYF.

CDR3 residues: CASRRTLQGASYEQYF. The CDR3 DNA follows: TGCGCCAGCAGAAGGACGCTTCAGGGGGCTTCCTACGAGCAGTACTTC. The chain recombines TRBV4-1 with TRBJ2-7; 8 bases match TRBD1. The CDR3 contains 16 residues. Germline CDR1 and CDR2: MGHRA and YSYEKL. With V trimmed by 6 bases and J by 1 base, 11 bases remained unmatched.

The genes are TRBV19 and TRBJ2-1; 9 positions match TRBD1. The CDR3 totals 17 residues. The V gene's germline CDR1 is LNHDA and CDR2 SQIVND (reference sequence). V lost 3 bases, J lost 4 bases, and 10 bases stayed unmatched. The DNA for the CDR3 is TGTGCCAGTAGTATTCGCCCCGGGACAGGGATATACAATGAGCAGTTCTTC. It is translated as CASSIRPGTGIYNEQFF.

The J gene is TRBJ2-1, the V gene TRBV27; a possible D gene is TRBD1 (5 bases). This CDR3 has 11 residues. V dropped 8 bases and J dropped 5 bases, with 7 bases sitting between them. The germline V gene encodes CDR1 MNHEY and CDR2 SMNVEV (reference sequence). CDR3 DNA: TGTGCCAGCGGACAAAACAATGAGCAGTTCTTC. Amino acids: CASGQNNEQFF.

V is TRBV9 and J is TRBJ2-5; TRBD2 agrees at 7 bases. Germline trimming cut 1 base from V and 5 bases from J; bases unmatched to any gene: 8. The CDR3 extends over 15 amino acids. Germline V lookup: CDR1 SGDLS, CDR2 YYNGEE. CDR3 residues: CASSVSGTVGETQYF. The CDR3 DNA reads TGTGCCAGCAGCGTAAGCGGGACGGTTGGGGAGACCCAGTACTTC. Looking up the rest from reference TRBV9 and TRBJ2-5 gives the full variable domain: DSGVTQTPKHLITATGQRVTLRCSPRSGDLSVYWYQQSLDQGLQFLIQYYNGEERAKGNILERFSAQQFPDLHSELNLSSLELGDSALYFCASSVSGTVGETQYFGPGTRLLVL.

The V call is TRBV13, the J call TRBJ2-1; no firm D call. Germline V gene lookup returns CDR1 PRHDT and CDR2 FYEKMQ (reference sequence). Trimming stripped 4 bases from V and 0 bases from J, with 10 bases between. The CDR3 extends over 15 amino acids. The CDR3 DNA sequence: TGTGCCAGCAGCTCGACGTTGAGCTCCTACAATGAGCAGTTCTTC. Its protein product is CASSSTLSSYNEQFF.

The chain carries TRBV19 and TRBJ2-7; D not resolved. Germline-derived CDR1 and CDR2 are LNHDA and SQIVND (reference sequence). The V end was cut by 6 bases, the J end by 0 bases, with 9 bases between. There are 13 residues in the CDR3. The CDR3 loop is CASSDRVSYEQYF. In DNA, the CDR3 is TGTGCCAGTAGCGACCGTGTCTCCTACGAGCAGTACTTC.

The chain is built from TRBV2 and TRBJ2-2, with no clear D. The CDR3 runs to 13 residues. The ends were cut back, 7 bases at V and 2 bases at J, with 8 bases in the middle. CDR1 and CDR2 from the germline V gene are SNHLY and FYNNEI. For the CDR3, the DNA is TGTGCCAGCAACTGGGTAAACACCGGGGAGCTGTTTTTT. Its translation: CASNWVNTGELFF.

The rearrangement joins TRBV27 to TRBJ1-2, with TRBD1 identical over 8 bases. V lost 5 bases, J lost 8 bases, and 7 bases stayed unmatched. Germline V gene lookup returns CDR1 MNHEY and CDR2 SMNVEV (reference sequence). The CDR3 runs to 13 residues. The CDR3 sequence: CASSPPTGEGYTF. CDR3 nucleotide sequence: TGTGCCAGCAGTCCCCCGACAGGGGAGGGCTACACCTTC.

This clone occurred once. For the CDR3, the DNA is TGTGCCAGCAGCTTAGATTTTTTCGGAGGGTACACTGAAGCTTTCTTT. This codes for CASSLDFFGGYTEAFF. V usage is TRBV11-2 and J usage is TRBJ1-1; no reliable D call. Between the trimmed V and J ends, which lost 0 bases and 3 bases, there was a span of 14 bases. This CDR3 region has 16 residues. CDR1 SGHAT and CDR2 FQNNGV come from the germline V gene.

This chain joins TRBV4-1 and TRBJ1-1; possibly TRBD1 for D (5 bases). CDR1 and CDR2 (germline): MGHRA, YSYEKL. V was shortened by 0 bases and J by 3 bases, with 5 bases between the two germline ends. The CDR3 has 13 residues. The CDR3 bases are TGCGCCAGCAGCCAAGAAGGGGACACTGAAGCTTTCTTT. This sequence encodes CASSQEGDTEAFF.

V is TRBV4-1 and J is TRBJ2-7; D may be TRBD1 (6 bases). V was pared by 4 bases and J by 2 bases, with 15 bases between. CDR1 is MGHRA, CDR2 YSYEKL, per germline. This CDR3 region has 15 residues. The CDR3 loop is CASSLNRAGTYEQYF. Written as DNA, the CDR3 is TGCGCCAGCAGCCTCAACAGGGCAGGCACCTACGAGCAGTACTTC.

The CDR3: CASSQPTDTYEQYF. The CDR3 nucleotides are TGTGCCAGCAGCCAACCGACCGATACCTACGAGCAGTACTTC. V and J are TRBV14 and TRBJ2-7; D uncertain. The V gene lost 2 bases and the J gene lost 2 bases, with 10 bases spanning the gap. Per germline, CDR1 SGHDN and CDR2 FVKESK. The CDR3 length is 14 residues.

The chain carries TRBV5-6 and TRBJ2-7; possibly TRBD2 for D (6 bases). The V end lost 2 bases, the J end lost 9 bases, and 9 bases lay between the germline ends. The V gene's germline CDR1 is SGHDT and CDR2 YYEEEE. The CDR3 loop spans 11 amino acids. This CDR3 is CASSFGRSQYF. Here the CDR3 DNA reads TGTGCCAGCAGCTTTGGGAGGTCGCAGTACTTC. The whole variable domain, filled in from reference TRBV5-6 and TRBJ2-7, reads DAGVTQSPTHLIKTRGQQVTLRCSPKSGHDTVSWYQQALGQGPQFIFQYYEEEERQRGNFPDRFSGHQFPNYSSELNVNALLLGDSALYLCASSFGRSQYFGPGTRLTVT.

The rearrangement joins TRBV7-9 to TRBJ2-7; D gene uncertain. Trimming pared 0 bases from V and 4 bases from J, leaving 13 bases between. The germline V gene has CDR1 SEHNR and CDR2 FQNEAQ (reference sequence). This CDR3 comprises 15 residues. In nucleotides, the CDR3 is TGTGCCAGCAGCTTAGCGACGAAGCGACCTTACGAGCAGTACTTC. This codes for CASSLATKRPYEQYF.

The CDR3 DNA reads TGTGCCAGCAGCGCCCAGGCGGGGGTCAAGACCTACGAGCAGTACTTC. Translating it yields CASSAQAGVKTYEQYF. V and J are TRBV9 and TRBJ2-7; 7 positions match TRBD2. Trimming cost V 3 bases and J 2 bases; bases outside gene matches: 11. CDR3 length equals 16 residues. Germline V gene data show CDR1 as SGDLS and CDR2 as YYNGEE. The whole variable domain, remainder taken from reference TRBV9 and TRBJ2-7, is DSGVTQTPKHLITATGQRVTLRCSPRSGDLSVYWYQQSLDQGLQFLIQYYNGEERAKGNILERFSAQQFPDLHSELNLSSLELGDSALYFCASSAQAGVKTYEQYFGPGTRLTVT.

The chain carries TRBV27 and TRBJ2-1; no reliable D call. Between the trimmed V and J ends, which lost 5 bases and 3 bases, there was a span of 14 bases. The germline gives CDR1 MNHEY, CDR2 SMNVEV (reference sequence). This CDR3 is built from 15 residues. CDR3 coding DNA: TGTGCCAGCAGTGATAGCACAACAGTCTACAATGAGCAGTTCTTC. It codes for CASSDSTTVYNEQFF.

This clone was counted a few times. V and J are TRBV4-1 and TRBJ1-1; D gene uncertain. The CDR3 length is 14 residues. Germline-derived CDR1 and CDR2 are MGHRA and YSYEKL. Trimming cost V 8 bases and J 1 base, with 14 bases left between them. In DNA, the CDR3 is TGCGCCAGCGCCTCTTGGGATTGGAACACTGAAGCTTTCTTT. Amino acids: CASASWDWNTEAFF.

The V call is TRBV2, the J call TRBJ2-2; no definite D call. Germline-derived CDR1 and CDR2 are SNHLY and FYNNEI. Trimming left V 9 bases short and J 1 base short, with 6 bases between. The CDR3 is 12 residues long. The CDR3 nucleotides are TGTGCCAGTTTAAAGAACACCGGGGAGCTGTTTTTT. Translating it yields CASLKNTGELFF.

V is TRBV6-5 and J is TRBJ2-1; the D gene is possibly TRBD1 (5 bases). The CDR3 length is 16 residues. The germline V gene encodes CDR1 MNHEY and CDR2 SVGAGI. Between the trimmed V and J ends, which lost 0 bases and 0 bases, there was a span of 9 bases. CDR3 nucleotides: TGTGCCAGCAGTTACTCCAGGGTAAGCTCCTACAATGAGCAGTTCTTC. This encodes CASSYSRVSSYNEQFF.